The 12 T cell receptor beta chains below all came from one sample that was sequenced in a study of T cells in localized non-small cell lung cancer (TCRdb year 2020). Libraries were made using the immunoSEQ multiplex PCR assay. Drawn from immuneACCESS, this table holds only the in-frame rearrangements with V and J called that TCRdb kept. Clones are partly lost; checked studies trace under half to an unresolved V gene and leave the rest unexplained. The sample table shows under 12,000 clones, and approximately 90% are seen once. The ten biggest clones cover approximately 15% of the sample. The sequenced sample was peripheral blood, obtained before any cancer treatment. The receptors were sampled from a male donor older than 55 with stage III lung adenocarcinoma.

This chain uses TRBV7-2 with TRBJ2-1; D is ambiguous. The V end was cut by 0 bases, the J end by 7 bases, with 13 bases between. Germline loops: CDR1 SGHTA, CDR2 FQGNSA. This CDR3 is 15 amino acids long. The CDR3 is CASSLAYLSANEQFF. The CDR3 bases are TGTGCCAGCAGCTTAGCGTACTTATCGGCTAATGAGCAGTTCTTC.

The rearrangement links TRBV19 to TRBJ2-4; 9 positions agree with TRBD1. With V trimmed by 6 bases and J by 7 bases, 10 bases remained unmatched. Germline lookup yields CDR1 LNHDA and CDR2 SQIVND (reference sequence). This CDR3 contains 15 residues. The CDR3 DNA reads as TGTGCCAGTAGCCTACAGGGGGCCCGGAGTAACATTCAGTACTTC. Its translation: CASSLQGARSNIQYF.

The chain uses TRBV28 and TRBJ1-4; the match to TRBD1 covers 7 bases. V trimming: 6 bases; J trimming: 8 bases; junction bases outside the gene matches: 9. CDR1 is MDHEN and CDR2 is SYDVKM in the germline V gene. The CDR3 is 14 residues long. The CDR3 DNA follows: TGTGCCAGCAGCGGGAGACAGGGTGACGAAAAACTGTTTTTT. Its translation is CASSGRQGDEKLFF.

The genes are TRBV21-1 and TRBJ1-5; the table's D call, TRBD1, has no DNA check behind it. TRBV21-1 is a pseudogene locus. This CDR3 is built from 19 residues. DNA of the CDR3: TGTGCCAGCAGCAAAGTAGGGGACACGTATTCCTATAGCAATCAGCCCCAGCATTTT. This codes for CASSKVGDTYSYSNQPQHF.

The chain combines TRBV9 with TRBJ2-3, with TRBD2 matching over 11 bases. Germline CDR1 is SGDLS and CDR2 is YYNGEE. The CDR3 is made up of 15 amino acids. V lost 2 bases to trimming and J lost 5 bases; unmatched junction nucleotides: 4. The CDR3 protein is CASSVLSGREDTQYF. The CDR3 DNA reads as TGTGCCAGCAGCGTGCTTAGCGGGAGGGAAGATACGCAGTATTTT.

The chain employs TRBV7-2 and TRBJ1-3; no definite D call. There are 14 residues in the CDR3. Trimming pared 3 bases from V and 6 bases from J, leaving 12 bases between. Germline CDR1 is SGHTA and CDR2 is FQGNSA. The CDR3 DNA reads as TGTGCCAGCAGCTTGTCCCCGGTGGCAAACACCATATATTTT. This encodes CASSLSPVANTIYF.

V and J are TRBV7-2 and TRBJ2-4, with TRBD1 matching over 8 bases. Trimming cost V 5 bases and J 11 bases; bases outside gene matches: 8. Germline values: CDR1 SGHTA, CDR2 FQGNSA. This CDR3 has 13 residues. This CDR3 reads CASSTTGGGVQYF. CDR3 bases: TGTGCCAGCAGCACCACAGGGGGTGGGGTTCAGTACTTC.

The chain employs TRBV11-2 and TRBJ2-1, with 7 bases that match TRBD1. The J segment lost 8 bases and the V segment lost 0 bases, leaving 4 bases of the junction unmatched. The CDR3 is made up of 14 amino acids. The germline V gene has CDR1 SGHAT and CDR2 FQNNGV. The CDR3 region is CASSLEDRVDEQFF. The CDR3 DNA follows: TGTGCCAGCAGCTTAGAAGACAGGGTGGATGAGCAGTTCTTC.

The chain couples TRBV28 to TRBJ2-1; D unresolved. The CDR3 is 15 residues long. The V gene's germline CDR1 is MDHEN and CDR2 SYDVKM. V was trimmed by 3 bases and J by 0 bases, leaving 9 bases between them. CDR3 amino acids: CASSLGFSSYNEQFF. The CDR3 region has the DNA TGTGCCAGCAGTTTGGGATTCAGCTCCTACAATGAGCAGTTCTTC.

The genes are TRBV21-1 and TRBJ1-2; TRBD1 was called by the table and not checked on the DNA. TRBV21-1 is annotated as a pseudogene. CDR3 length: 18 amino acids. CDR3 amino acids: CASSPSESGPKNDYGYTF. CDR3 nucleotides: TGTGCCAGCAGCCCCTCGGAGTCAGGGCCAAAAAACGACTATGGCTACACCTTC.

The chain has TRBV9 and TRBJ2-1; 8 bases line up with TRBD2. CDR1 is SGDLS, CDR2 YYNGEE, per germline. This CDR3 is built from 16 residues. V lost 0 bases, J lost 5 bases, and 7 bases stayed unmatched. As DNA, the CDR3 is TGTGCCAGCAGCGTAGCTTGGGGACTAGGTAACAATGAGCAGTTCTTC. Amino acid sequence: CASSVAWGLGNNEQFF.

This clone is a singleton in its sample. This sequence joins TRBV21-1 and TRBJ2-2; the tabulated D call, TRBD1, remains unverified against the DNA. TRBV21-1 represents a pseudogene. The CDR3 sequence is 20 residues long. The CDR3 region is CASSKEGNRGVTLDTGELFF. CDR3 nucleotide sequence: TGTGCCAGCAGCAAAGAAGGGAACAGGGGGGTGACCTTAGACACCGGGGAGCTGTTTTTT.